The 9 T cell receptor beta chains below all came from one sample that was sequenced in a study of PD-L1 blockade in urothelial cancer. The time point here: pretreatment peripheral blood. Libraries were prepared by immunoSEQ multiplex PCR; TCRdb keeps only in-frame clonotypes and omits some of them. This table holds roughly 53,000 clones, roughly 87% found once. Sequencing was performed on PBMCs, taken around atezolizumab (anti-PD-L1) treatment. The receptor source for this set is a woman in her fifties or sixties with urothelial cancer.

CDR3 in amino acids: CASSQEGIAGFQETQYF. The CDR3 bases are TGCGCCAGCAGCCAAGAAGGGATAGCGGGTTTTCAAGAGACCCAGTACTTC. V gene TRBV4-1 combines with J gene TRBJ2-5, with 7 bases that match TRBD2. J was trimmed by 2 bases and V by 0 bases; bases with no gene match: 9. The CDR3 is 17 residues long. Germline V gene data show CDR1 as MGHRA and CDR2 as YSYEKL.

J is TRBJ2-7 and V is TRBV27; the D is unclear. The CDR3 runs 15 residues. Trimming stripped 3 bases from V and 3 bases from J, with 15 bases between. CDR1 and CDR2 (germline): MNHEY, SMNVEV (reference sequence). The CDR3 loop is CASSLEFGKYYEQYF. The CDR3 nucleotides read TGTGCCAGCAGTTTGGAGTTCGGCAAGTACTACGAGCAGTACTTC.

The chain links TRBV18 to TRBJ1-1, with D maybe TRBD1 (5 bases). The CDR3 runs 15 residues. The germline V and J ends were trimmed by 3 bases and 1 base, with 12 bases remaining between them. The germline V gene has CDR1 KGHSH and CDR2 LQKENI. The CDR3 region is CASSPGPTGNTEAFF. The DNA for the CDR3 is TGTGCCAGCTCACCCGGACCAACAGGGAACACTGAAGCTTTCTTT.

This chain joins TRBV27 and TRBJ2-4; 13 nucleotides align to TRBD2. This CDR3 spans 17 amino acids. The trim removed 7 bases at V and 3 bases at J, leaving 9 bases unmatched. CDR1 and CDR2 from the germline V gene are MNHEY and SMNVEV (reference sequence). The CDR3 nucleotides are TGTGCCAGCAAAGGACTAGCGGGAGAGTTTGGCAAAAACATTCAGTACTTC. This gives the protein CASKGLAGEFGKNIQYF.

The gene calls are TRBV28 and TRBJ1-4; TRBD1 matches 7 bases. Germline trimming cut 5 bases from V and 4 bases from J; bases unmatched to any gene: 4. The germline gives CDR1 MDHEN, CDR2 SYDVKM. The CDR3 extends over 14 amino acids. The CDR3 region has the DNA TGTGCCAGCAGTCCAGGGGGTTTTAATGAAAAACTGTTTTTT. Protein product: CASSPGGFNEKLFF.

The chain uses TRBV13 and TRBJ2-1; 12 nucleotides match TRBD2. With 2 bases clipped from V and 7 bases from J, the junction kept 3 bases outside the gene matches. This CDR3 has 15 amino acids. Germline V gene data show CDR1 as PRHDT and CDR2 as FYEKMQ (reference sequence). This CDR3 is CASSLPTSGSNEQFF. CDR3 DNA sequence: TGTGCCAGCAGCTTACCGACTAGCGGGAGTAATGAGCAGTTCTTC.

The CDR3: CASSLSSLHAQETQYF. CDR3 bases: TGTGCCAGCAGTTTATCAAGCTTGCATGCACAAGAGACCCAGTACTTC. The gene calls are TRBV27 and TRBJ2-5; no clear D. CDR1 is MNHEY and CDR2 is SMNVEV in the germline V gene (reference sequence). Trimming took off 0 bases at V and 2 bases at J, with 13 bases between the two ends. The CDR3 loop spans 16 amino acids.

This clone was detected only once. The genes are TRBV5-4 and TRBJ2-3, with D uncertain. Trimming left V 2 bases short and J 4 bases short, with 5 bases between. This CDR3 comprises 12 residues. CDR1 and CDR2 (germline): SGHNT, YYREEE (reference sequence). The CDR3 reads CASSFSSDTQYF. DNA of the CDR3: TGTGCCAGCAGCTTTTCCTCAGATACGCAGTATTTT.

This chain connects TRBV27 to TRBJ1-5; D possibly corresponds to TRBD1 (6 bases). Trimming stripped 5 bases from V and 6 bases from J, with 23 bases between. The germline V gene encodes CDR1 MNHEY and CDR2 SMNVEV (reference sequence). The CDR3 consists of 17 residues. This chain's CDR3 is CASSVKSTQGPGQPQHF. The CDR3 region has the DNA TGTGCCAGCAGTGTAAAATCCACCCAGGGGCCGGGTCAGCCCCAGCATTTT.